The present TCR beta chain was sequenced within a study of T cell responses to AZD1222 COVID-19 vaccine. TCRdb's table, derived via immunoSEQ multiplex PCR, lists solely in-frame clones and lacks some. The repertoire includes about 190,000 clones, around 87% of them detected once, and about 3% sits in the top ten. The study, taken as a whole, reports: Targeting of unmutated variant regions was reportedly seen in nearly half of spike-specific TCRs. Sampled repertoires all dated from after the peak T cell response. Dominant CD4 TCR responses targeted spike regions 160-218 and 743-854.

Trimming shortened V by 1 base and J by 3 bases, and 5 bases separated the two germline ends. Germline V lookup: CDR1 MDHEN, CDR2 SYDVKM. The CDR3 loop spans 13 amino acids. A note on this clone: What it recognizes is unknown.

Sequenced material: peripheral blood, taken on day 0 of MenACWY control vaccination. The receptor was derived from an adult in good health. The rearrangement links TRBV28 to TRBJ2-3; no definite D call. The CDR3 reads CASSLFRTDTQYF. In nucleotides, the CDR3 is TGTGCCAGCAGTTTATTCCGTACAGATACGCAGTATTTT.